The 9 T cell receptor beta chains listed next were all sequenced from one sample in a study of blood T cells in healthy people across ages. For the second PCR, which ran for 7 to 11 cycles, a sample-barcoded 5' primer and a J-beta primer mix were used. TCRdb called the 5' RACE reads again in MiXCR, with one record for every CDR3 protein. The sample carries about 640,000 distinct CDR3 sequences, 25% to 30% recorded once. The sequencing input was blood. Receptors were obtained from a woman older than 75 in good health.

Ten or more counts support this clonotype. Mismatch with germline at one junction end may stem from a read error. The chain is built from TRBV7-9 and TRBJ2-7, with a tentative D call TRBD2 (6 bases). The germline CDR1 and CDR2 sequences are SEHNR and FQNEAQ (reference sequence). The CDR3 loop spans 14 amino acids. The CDR3 DNA reads as TGTGCCAGCAGCCAGACGGCGGGGTCCTCCGAGCAGTACTTC. Amino acids: CASSQTAGSSEQYF.

The chain recombines TRBV16 with TRBJ1-5; 7 nucleotides align to TRBD1. CDR1 and CDR2 from the germline V gene are KGHSY and FQNENV. The CDR3 consists of 14 residues. V lost 5 bases to trimming and J lost 4 bases; unmatched junction nucleotides: 5. CDR3 bases: TGTGCCAGCAGCTTTACAGGGGTTAATCAGCCCCAGCATTTT. Translation: CASSFTGVNQPQHF.

This clonotype was counted at least ten times. This chain joins TRBV6-2 or TRBV6-3 and TRBJ2-3; D is undetermined. Germline-derived CDR1 and CDR2 are MNHEY and SVGEGT. Trimming stripped 6 bases from V and 7 bases from J, with 17 bases between. This CDR3 has 14 residues. CDR3 nucleotides: TGTGCCAGCAGCCCCGGATCCCTCGGAAATACGCAGTATTTT. This encodes CASSPGSLGNTQYF.

The genes are TRBV4-3 and TRBJ2-7, with 10 bases aligning to TRBD2. The CDR3 has 15 residues. Germline V gives CDR1 LGHNA, CDR2 YSLEER. V lost 5 bases to trimming and J lost 2 bases; unmatched junction nucleotides: 6. CDR3 region: CASSVGLAATYEQYF. The CDR3 DNA is TGCGCCAGCAGCGTAGGACTAGCGGCAACCTACGAGCAGTACTTC.

This clonotype was seen at least ten times. The gene calls are TRBV28 and TRBJ2-5; tentative D call: TRBD2 (6 bases). Germline V gene lookup returns CDR1 MDHEN and CDR2 SYDVKM. The CDR3 loop spans 15 amino acids. Trimming took off 5 bases at V and 3 bases at J, with 16 bases between the two ends. CDR3 DNA sequence: TGTGCCAGCAGTGAGGAGGAGGGGTTCAAAGAGACCCAGTACTTC. As protein: CASSEEEGFKETQYF.

Details on this clonotype: A much larger clonotype is one base distant, so this may be a read error. The V call is TRBV6-2 or TRBV6-3, the J call TRBJ2-7; 16 bases agree with TRBD2. CDR1 and CDR2 (germline): MNHEY, SVGEGT. After removal of 2 bases from V and 7 bases from J, the junction contained 2 bases not matched to a gene. The CDR3 is made up of 15 amino acids. In DNA, the CDR3 is TGTGCCAGCAGTTACGGGACTAGCGGGGGGGATGAGCAGTACTTC. Encoded protein: CASSYGTSGGDEQYF.

This clonotype has at least ten counts. This may stem from a read error, because a much larger clone lies one nucleotide away. The chain links TRBV24-1 to TRBJ2-6, with D possibly being TRBD1 (6 bases). Per germline, CDR1 KGHDR and CDR2 SFDVKD. This CDR3 is built from 16 residues. The CDR3 protein is CATSDPQGAGANVRTF. The CDR3 nucleotides read TGTGCCACCAGTGATCCACAGGGAGCTGGGGCCAACGTCCGGACTTTC.

There are many counts of this clonotype. The chain carries TRBV20-1 and TRBJ2-3; 9 bases match TRBD2. CDR1 DFQATT and CDR2 SNEGSKA come from the germline V gene (reference sequence). The CDR3 is 15 amino acids. V trimming: 2 bases; J trimming: 0 bases; junction bases outside the gene matches: 3. The chain's CDR3 is CSARLAGTSTDTQYF. The CDR3 DNA reads as TGCAGTGCTAGACTAGCGGGGACTAGCACAGATACGCAGTATTTT.

Many counts were recorded for this clonotype. The V and J genes are TRBV7-9 and TRBJ1-2; D gene unclear. Germline V CDR1 and CDR2: SEHNR, FQNEAQ (reference sequence). V gave up 2 bases and J gave up 4 bases, with 8 bases separating them. The CDR3 length is 13 residues. DNA for the CDR3: TGTGCCAGCAGCTTAACTAGCGGCTATGGCTACACCTTC. Translating it yields CASSLTSGYGYTF.